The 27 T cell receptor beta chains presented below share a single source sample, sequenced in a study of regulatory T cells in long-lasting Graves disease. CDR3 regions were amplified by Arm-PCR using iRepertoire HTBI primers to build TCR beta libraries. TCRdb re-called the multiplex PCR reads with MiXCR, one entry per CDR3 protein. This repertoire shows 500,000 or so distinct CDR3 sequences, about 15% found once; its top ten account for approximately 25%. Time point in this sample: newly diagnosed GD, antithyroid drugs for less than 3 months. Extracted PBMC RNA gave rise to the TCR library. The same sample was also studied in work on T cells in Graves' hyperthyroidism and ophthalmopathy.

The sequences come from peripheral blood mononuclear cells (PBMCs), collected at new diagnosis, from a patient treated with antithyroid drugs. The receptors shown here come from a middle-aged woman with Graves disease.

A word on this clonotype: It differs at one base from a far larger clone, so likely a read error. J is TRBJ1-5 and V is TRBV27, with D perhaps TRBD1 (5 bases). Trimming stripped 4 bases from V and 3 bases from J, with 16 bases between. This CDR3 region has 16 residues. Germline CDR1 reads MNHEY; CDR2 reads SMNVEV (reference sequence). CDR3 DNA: TGTGCCAGCAGTTCCACCGACAGAGGGACCAATCAGCCCCAGCATTTT. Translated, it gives CASSSTDRGTNQPQHF.

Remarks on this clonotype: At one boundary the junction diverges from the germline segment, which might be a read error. CDR3 sequence: CASSLEEGASYGQYF. The CDR3 coding sequence is TGTGCCAGCAGCTTAGAAGAGGGGGCCTCCTACGGGCAGTACTTC. V gene TRBV7-6 combines with J gene TRBJ2-7, with TRBD1 matching over 7 bases. Germline CDR1 is SGHVS and CDR2 is FNYEAQ. The CDR3 has 15 residues.

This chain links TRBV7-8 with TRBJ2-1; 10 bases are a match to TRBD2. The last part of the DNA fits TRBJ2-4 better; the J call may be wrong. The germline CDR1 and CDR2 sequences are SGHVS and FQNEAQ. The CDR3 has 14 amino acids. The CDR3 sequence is CASSFQRGGYIQYF. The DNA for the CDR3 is TGTGCCAGCAGCTTCCAGCGGGGGGGGTACATTCAGTACTTC.

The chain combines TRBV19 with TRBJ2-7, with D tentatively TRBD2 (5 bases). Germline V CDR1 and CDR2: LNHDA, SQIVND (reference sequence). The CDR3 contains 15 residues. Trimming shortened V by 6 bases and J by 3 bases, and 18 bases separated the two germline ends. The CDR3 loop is CASRQFLAGVYEQYF. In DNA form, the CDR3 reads TGTGCCAGTAGACAATTTTTGGCGGGTGTCTACGAGCAGTACTTC. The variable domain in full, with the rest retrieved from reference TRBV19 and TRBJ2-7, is DGGITQSPKYLFRKEGQNVTLSCEQNLNHDAMYWYRQDPGQGLRLIYYSQIVNDFQKGDIAEGYSVSREKKESFPLTVTSAQKNPTAFYLCASRQFLAGVYEQYFGPGTRLTVT.

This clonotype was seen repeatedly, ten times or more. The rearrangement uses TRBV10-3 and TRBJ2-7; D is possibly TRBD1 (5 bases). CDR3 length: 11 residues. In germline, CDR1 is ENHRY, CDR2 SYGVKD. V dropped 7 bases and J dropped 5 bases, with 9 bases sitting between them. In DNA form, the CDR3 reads TGTGCCATCAAAGGGGATCACGAGCAGTACTTC. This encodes CAIKGDHEQYF.

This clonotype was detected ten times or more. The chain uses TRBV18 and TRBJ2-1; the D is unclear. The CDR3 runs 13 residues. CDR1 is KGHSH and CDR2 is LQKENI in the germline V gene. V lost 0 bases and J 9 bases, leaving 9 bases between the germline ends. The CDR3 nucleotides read TGTGCCAGCTCACCACCTCCACCGGGTGAGCAGTTCTTC. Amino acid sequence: CASSPPPPGEQFF.

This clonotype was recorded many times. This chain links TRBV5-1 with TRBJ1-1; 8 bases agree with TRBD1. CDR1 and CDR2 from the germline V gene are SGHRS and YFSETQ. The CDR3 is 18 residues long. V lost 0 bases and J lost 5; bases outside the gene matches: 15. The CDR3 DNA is TGCGCCAGCAGCTTGGTGGCCGGGACAGGTCTTTTGAGTACTGAAGCTTTCTTT. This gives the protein CASSLVAGTGLLSTEAFF.

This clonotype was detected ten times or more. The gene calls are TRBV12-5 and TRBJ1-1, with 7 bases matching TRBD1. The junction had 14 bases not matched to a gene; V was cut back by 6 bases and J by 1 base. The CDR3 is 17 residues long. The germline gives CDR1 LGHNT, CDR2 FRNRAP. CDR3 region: CASGEGLGGVGNTEAFF. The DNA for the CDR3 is TGTGCTAGTGGGGAAGGATTAGGGGGCGTAGGGAACACTGAAGCTTTCTTT.

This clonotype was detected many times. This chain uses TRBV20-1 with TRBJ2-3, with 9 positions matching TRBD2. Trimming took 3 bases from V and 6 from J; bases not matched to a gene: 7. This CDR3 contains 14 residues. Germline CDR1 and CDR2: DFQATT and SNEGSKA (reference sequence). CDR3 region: CSASSSGGSDTQYF. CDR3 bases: TGCAGTGCTAGCTCCAGCGGGGGGTCGGATACGCAGTATTTT.

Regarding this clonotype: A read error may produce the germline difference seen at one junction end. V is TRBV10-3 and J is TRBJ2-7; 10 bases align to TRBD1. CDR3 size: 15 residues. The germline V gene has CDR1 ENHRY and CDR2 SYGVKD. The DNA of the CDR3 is TGTGCCAGCAGTTACGGGACAGGGGCGCGTTACGAGCAGTACTTC. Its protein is CASSYGTGARYEQYF.

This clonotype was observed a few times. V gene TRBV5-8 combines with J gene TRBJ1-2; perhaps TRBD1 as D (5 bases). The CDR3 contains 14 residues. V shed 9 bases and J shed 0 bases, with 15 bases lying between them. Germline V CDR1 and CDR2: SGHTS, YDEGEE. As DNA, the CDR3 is TGTGCCATCTTACGGGGCGAGGCTAACTATGGCTACACCTTC. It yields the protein CAILRGEANYGYTF.

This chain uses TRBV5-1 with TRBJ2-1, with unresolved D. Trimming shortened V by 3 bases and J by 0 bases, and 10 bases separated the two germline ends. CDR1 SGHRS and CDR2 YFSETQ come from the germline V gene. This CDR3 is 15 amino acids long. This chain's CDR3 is CASSYDGRSYNEQFF. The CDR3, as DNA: TGCGCCAGCAGCTACGACGGCCGCTCCTACAATGAGCAGTTCTTC. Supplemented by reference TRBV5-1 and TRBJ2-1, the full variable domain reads KAGVTQTPRYLIKTRGQQVTLSCSPISGHRSVSWYQQTPGQGLQFLFEYFSETQRNKGNFPGRFSGRQFSNSRSEMNVSTLELGDSALYLCASSYDGRSYNEQFFGPGTRLTVL.

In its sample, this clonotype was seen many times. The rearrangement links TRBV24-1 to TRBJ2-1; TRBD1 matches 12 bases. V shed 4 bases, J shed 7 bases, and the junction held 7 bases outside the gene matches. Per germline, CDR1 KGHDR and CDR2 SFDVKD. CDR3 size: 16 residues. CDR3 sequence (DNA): TGTGCCACCAGTGACCCAGGGACAGGGGGCTTGAATGAGCAGTTCTTC. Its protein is CATSDPGTGGLNEQFF.

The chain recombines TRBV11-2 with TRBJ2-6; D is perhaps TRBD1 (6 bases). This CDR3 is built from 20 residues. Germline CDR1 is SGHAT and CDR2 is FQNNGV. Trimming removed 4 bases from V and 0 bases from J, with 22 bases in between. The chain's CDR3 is CASSSGAGTGTTSGANVLTF. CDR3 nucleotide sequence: TGTGCCAGCAGCTCAGGTGCCGGCACAGGGACGACCTCTGGGGCCAACGTCCTGACTTTC.

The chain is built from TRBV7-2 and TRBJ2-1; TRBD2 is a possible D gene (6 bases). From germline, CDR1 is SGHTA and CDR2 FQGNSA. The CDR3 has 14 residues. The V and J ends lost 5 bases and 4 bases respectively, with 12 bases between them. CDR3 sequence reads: CASSPGLQYNEQFF. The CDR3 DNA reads TGTGCCAGCAGCCCGGGACTCCAGTACAATGAGCAGTTCTTC.

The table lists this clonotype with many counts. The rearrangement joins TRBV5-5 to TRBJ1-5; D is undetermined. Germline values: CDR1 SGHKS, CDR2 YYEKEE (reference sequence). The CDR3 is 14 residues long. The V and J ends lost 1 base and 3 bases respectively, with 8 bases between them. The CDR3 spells CASSLFGTNQPQHF. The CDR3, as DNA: TGTGCCAGCAGCTTGTTCGGCACCAATCAGCCCCAGCATTTT.

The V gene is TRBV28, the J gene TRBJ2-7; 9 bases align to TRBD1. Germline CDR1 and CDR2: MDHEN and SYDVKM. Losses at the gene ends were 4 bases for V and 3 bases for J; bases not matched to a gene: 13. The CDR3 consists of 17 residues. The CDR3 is CASSWAQGQGGVYEQYF. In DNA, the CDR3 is TGTGCCAGCAGTTGGGCACAGGGACAGGGAGGAGTCTACGAGCAGTACTTC.

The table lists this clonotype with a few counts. The CDR3 region has the DNA TGTGCCAGTAGTCCTTACTCCGGGACAGGCTATGGCTACACCTTC. Translated: CASSPYSGTGYGYTF. V and J are TRBV19 and TRBJ1-2, with 8 positions matching TRBD1. Losses at the gene ends were 5 bases for V and 4 bases for J; bases not matched to a gene: 9. The CDR3 contains 15 residues. Germline V gives CDR1 LNHDA, CDR2 SQIVND (reference sequence).

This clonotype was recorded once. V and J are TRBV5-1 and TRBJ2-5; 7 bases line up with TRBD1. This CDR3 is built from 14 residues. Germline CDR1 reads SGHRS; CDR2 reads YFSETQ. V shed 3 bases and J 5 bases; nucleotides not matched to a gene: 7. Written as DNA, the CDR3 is TGCGCCAGCAGCTCAGGACAGGTGGTGGAGACCCAGTACTTC. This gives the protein CASSSGQVVETQYF.

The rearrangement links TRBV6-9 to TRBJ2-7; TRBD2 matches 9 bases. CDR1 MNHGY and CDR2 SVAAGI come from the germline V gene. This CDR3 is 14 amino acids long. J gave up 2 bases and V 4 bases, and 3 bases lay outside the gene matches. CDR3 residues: CASSSASGTYEQYF. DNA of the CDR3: TGTGCCAGCAGTTCGGCTAGCGGGACCTACGAGCAGTACTTC.

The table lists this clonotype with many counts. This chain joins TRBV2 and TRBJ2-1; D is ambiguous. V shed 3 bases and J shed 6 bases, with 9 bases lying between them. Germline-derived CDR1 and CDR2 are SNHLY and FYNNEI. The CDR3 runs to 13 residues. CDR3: CASSDERGNEQFF. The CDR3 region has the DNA TGTGCCAGCAGTGATGAGCGAGGCAATGAGCAGTTCTTC.

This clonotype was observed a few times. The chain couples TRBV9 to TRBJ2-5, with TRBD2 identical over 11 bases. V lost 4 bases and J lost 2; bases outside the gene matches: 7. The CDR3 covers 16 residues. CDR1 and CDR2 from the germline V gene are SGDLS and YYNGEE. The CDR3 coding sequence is TGTGCCAGCAGCTTGGGACTAGCGGAGGGGCAAGAGACCCAGTACTTC. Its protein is CASSLGLAEGQETQYF.

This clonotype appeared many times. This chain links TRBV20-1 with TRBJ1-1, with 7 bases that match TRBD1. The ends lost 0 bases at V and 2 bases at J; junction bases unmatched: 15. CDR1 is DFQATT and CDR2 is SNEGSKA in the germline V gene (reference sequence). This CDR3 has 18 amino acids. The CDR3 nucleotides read TGCAGTGCTAGAGACATTACAGGGGTCCCTCGAGGTAACACTGAAGCTTTCTTT. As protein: CSARDITGVPRGNTEAFF.

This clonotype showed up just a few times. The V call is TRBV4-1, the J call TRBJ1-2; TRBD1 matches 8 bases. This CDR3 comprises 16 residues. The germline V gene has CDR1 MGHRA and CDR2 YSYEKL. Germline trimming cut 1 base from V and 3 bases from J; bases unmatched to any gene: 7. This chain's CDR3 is CASSQVGDRPHYGYTF. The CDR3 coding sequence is TGCGCCAGCAGCCAAGTAGGGGACAGGCCCCACTATGGCTACACCTTC.

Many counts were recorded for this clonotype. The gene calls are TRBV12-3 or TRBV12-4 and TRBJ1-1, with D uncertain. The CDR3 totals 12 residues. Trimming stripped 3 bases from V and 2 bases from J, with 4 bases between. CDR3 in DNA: TGTGCCAGCAGTTTCTCAAACACTGAAGCTTTCTTT. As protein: CASSFSNTEAFF.

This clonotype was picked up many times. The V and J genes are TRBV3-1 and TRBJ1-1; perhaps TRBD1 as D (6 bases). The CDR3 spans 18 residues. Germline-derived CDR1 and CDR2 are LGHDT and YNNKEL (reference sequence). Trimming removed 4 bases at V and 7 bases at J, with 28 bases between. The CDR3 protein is CASSPPNGATGRASEAFF. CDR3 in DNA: TGTGCCAGCAGCCCGCCAAATGGGGCCACAGGGCGGGCGAGTGAAGCTTTCTTT.

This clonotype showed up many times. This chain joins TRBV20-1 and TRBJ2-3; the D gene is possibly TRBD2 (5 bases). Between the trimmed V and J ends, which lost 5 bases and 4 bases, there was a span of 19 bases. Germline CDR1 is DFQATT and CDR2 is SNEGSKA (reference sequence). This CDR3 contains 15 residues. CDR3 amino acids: CSAEGSLTQADTQYF. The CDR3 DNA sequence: TGCAGTGCTGAGGGAAGTCTCACCCAGGCAGATACGCAGTATTTT.